This T cell receptor beta chain was captured by sequencing in a study of sequential checkpoint blockade in melanoma. The wider study: Both treatment sequences were followed by maintenance nivolumab.

This sample's treatment: randomized to nivolumab then ipilimumab (arm A) or the reverse (arm B). DNA-damaging chemotherapy had not been given to any patient beforehand. Sorted cells were live CD3+CD8+, lacking CD19 and CD56, from PBMCs. The protocol was immunoSEQ multiplex PCR, while the TCRdb copy is restricted to in-frame clones and leaves out a portion. The sample shows roughly 34,000 clones, 80% to 90% of them seen only once. With 5 bases removed from V and 3 bases from J, the gap between germline ends came to 16 bases. Looked up from germline, CDR1 is MNHEY and CDR2 is SMNVEV (reference sequence). This CDR3 has 15 amino acids.

This chain connects TRBV27 to TRBJ1-1, with D possibly TRBD1 on 5 matching bases. The source material was CD8+ T cells sorted from blood (inferred from file names), sampled from a patient given nivolumab and ipilimumab in sequence. The clonotype comes from a human donor with melanoma. The CDR3 region is CASSPHSPRDTEAFF. CDR3 bases: TGTGCCAGCAGTCCCCACTCACCCAGGGACACTGAAGCTTTCTTT.